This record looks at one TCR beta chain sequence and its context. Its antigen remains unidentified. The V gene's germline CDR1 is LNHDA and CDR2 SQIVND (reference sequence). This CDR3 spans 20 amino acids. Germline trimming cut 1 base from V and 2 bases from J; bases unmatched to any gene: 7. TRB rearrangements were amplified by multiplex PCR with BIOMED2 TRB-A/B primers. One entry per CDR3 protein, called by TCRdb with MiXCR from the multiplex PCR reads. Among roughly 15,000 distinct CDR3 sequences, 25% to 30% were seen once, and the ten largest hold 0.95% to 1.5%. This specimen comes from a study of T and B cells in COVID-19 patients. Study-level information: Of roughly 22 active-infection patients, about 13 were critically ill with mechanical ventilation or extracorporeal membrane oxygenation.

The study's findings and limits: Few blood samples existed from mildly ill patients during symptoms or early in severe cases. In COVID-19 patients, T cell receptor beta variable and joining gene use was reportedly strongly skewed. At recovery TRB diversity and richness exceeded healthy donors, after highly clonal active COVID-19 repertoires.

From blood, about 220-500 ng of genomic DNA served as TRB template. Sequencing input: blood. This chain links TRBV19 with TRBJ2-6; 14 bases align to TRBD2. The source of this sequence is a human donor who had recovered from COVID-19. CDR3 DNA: TGTGCCAGTAGTATAGTGGCCCAGACTAGCGGGGGGGCTGGGGCCAACGTCCTGACTTTC. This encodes CASSIVAQTSGGAGANVLTF.